Each of the 4 T cell receptor beta chains below was sequenced from the same sample in a study of neoadjuvant anti-PD-1 for oral cavity cancer. Time point here: after neoadjuvant nivolumab, at surgical resection. TCRdb's table, derived via immunoSEQ multiplex PCR, lists solely in-frame clones and lacks some. There are about 12,000 clones in the sample; about two thirds occur only once, and approximately 2.7% lies in the top ten. Sequences were derived from PBMCs, sampled after nivolumab (anti-PD-1) treatment. Every receptor here comes from a person between 40 and 85 years old with oral cavity squamous cell carcinoma.

The chain combines TRBV27 with TRBJ2-7; tentative D call: TRBD2 (6 bases). V was cut by 4 bases and J by 6 bases, with 16 bases left in between. Germline CDR1 is MNHEY and CDR2 is SMNVEV (reference sequence). The length of the CDR3 is 14 residues. For the CDR3, the DNA is TGTGCCAGCAGTTCAACTATTATGGGAGGCGAGCAGTACTTC. Protein: CASSSTIMGGEQYF.

The chain is built from TRBV11-2 and TRBJ1-2; D gene ambiguous. This CDR3 has 13 amino acids. Trimming took off 1 base at V and 2 bases at J, with 5 bases between the two ends. Germline assignment: CDR1 SGHAT and CDR2 FQNNGV. In DNA form, the CDR3 reads TGTGCCAGCAGCTTAGTGGGGAACTATGGCTACACCTTC. Translating it yields CASSLVGNYGYTF.

The chain uses TRBV11-3 and TRBJ2-3, with 10 bases identical to TRBD2. The V gene end was trimmed by 5 bases and the J gene end by 2 bases; junction bases not matched to a gene: 4. CDR1 is SGHNT and CDR2 is YENEEA in the germline V gene. This CDR3 is built from 15 residues. The CDR3 region is CASSTTSGDTDTQYF. The CDR3 DNA reads TGTGCCAGCAGCACCACTAGCGGGGACACAGATACGCAGTATTTT.

The chain combines TRBV4-1 with TRBJ1-3; no clear D gene. V lost 3 bases and J lost 4, with 13 bases in between. Germline loops: CDR1 MGHRA, CDR2 YSYEKL. The CDR3 consists of 15 residues. The CDR3 DNA reads TGCGCCAGCAGCCAGGCTAGATATTTGGGAAACACCATATATTTT. This translates into CASSQARYLGNTIYF.